One and the same sample provided the 27 T cell receptor beta chains below, sequenced in a study of T cells in Graves' hyperthyroidism and ophthalmopathy. Using RNA transcripts as the source, TCR beta CDR3 regions were amplified. First-round RT-PCR with HTBI primers amplified the TCR CDR3 region. TCRdb analysed the multiplex PCR reads with MiXCR anew, one entry per CDR3 protein. The sample contains about 550,000 distinct CDR3 sequences, less than 25% of which appear only once. Sequencing was carried out using blood. Receptor source: a man between 18 and 29 years old with Graves' hyperthyroidism.

A remark on this clonotype: This may be a read error, as it is one base from a much larger clone. The chain couples TRBV15 to TRBJ2-7; D gene ambiguous. CDR3 length: 16 residues. The ends were cut back, 1 base at V and 0 bases at J, with 13 bases in the middle. Per germline, CDR1 LNHNV and CDR2 YYDKDF (reference sequence). In DNA form, the CDR3 reads TGTGCCACCAGCAGAGTCGTGTTGACGGCCTCCTACGAGCAGTACGTC. As protein: CATSRVVLTASYEQYV.

CDR3 region: CASSAGDRAVETQYF. In nucleotides, the CDR3 is TGTGCCAGCAGTGCCGGGGACAGGGCCGTGGAGACCCAGTACTTC. This chain connects TRBV2 to TRBJ2-5; 9 positions match TRBD1. Germline V lookup: CDR1 SNHLY, CDR2 FYNNEI. Germline trimming cut 4 bases from V and 5 bases from J; bases unmatched to any gene: 8. The CDR3 totals 15 residues.

This clonotype was seen many times. The chain employs TRBV19 and TRBJ1-5, with D unresolved. Trimming pared 3 bases from V and 15 bases from J, leaving 15 bases between. The CDR3 consists of 12 residues. The germline gives CDR1 LNHDA, CDR2 SQIVND (reference sequence). The CDR3, as DNA: TGTGCCAGTAGTATCCCCGGCCCGGAAAGGCATTTT. Its protein is CASSIPGPERHF.

The sample holds many counts of this clonotype. The chain uses TRBV6-1 and TRBJ1-2, with D perhaps TRBD1 (5 bases). This CDR3 contains 13 residues. The germline V gene encodes CDR1 MNHNS and CDR2 SASEGT. The V and J ends lost 6 bases and 0 bases respectively, with 8 bases between them. CDR3 nucleotides: TGTGCCAGCAGGGACACAGCTAACTATGGCTACACCTTC. This sequence encodes CASRDTANYGYTF.

The sample holds one count of this clonotype. The chain combines TRBV6-2 or TRBV6-3 with TRBJ1-1; D gene uncertain. Germline V gene data show CDR1 as MNHEY and CDR2 as SVGEGT. With 8 bases removed from V and 7 bases from J, the gap between germline ends came to 14 bases. This CDR3 spans 12 amino acids. The CDR3 DNA follows: TGTGCCAGCCTAGTTGTCGGAGATGAAGCTTTCTTT. It yields the protein CASLVVGDEAFF.

This clonotype has ten or more counts. The chain couples TRBV12-3 or TRBV12-4 to TRBJ2-5; D assignment may be TRBD1 or TRBD2 (6 bases each). This CDR3 contains 15 residues. V was clipped by 1 base and J by 8 bases, with 17 bases between them. Written as DNA, the CDR3 is TGTGCCAGCAGTTTAGAGGGGGGCGCTCGCAAAACCCAGTACTTC. Residues: CASSLEGGARKTQYF.

A few counts support this clonotype. V and J are TRBV2 and TRBJ2-2, with D possibly TRBD2 on 5 matching bases. The CDR3 totals 15 residues. V dropped 5 bases and J dropped 2 bases, with 12 bases sitting between them. Per the germline V gene, CDR1 is SNHLY and CDR2 is FYNNEI. The CDR3: CASSHKRPNTGELFF. CDR3 sequence (DNA): TGTGCCAGCAGTCACAAGCGGCCAAACACCGGGGAGCTGTTTTTT. Full variable domain (rest looked up from reference TRBV2 and TRBJ2-2): EPEVTQTPSHQVTQMGQEVILRCVPISNHLYFYWYRQILGQKVEFLVSFYNNEISEKSEIFDDQFSVERPDGSNFTLKIRSTKLEDSAMYFCASSHKRPNTGELFFGEGSRLTVL.

The sample holds many counts of this clonotype. The CDR3 sequence: CASNYMTGPSYEQYF. CDR3 DNA sequence: TGTGCCAGCAACTATATGACAGGTCCCTCCTACGAGCAGTACTTC. V and J are TRBV11-2 and TRBJ2-7; the D gene is possibly TRBD1 (6 bases). V lost 7 bases and J 0 bases, leaving 16 bases between the germline ends. CDR1 and CDR2 (germline): SGHAT, FQNNGV. CDR3 size: 15 residues. The complete variable domain, with remaining parts taken from reference TRBV11-2 and TRBJ2-7, reads EAGVAQSPRYKIIEKRQSVAFWCNPISGHATLYWYQQILGQGPKLLIQFQNNGVVDDSQLPKDRFSAERLKGVDSTLKIQPAKLEDSAVYLCASNYMTGPSYEQYFGPGTRLTVT.

This clonotype was counted only a few times. This rearrangement joins TRBV4-1 to TRBJ2-5; TRBD1 or TRBD2 may be the D gene (5 bases each). Germline values: CDR1 MGHRA, CDR2 YSYEKL. V was pared by 5 bases and J by 0 bases, with 22 bases between. This CDR3 is built from 18 residues. CDR3 region: CASSLPFTGTENQETQYF. CDR3 nucleotides: TGCGCCAGCAGCTTACCTTTTACCGGGACGGAAAACCAAGAGACCCAGTACTTC.

The chain is built from TRBV6-5 and TRBJ1-1, with unresolved D. Germline CDR1 MNHEY, CDR2 SVGAGI. The CDR3 has 15 residues. V lost 2 bases to trimming and J lost 0 bases, with 10 bases between them. This CDR3 reads CASSYGRQMNTEAFF. CDR3 DNA: TGTGCCAGCAGTTACGGCCGCCAAATGAACACTGAAGCTTTCTTT.

This clonotype was observed a few times. The CDR3 reads CSARNRQGGSTGELFF. The CDR3 nucleotides read TGCAGTGCTAGAAACCGACAGGGTGGGAGCACCGGGGAGCTGTTTTTT. The rearrangement links TRBV20-1 to TRBJ2-2; 7 bases match TRBD1. This CDR3 contains 16 residues. Germline loops: CDR1 DFQATT, CDR2 SNEGSKA (reference sequence). V was pared by 2 bases and J by 4 bases, with 10 bases of the junction left unmatched.

This clonotype was found many times. One end of the junction does not line up with germline, which may come from a read error. The V call is TRBV15, the J call TRBJ2-5; no clear D gene. Germline values: CDR1 LNHNV, CDR2 YYDKDF (reference sequence). CDR3 length equals 12 residues. The CDR3 is CATSRGSETQYF. The CDR3, as DNA: TGTGCCACCAGCAGAGGTTCAGAGACTCAGTACTTC.

This chain links TRBV7-9 with TRBJ2-2; D remains ambiguous. The germline V and J ends were trimmed by 1 base and 7 bases, with 13 bases remaining between them. Germline V gene lookup returns CDR1 SEHNR and CDR2 FQNEAQ (reference sequence). This CDR3 is built from 15 residues. The CDR3 sequence: CASSLEGWNVGELFF. Here the CDR3 DNA reads TGTGCCAGCAGCTTAGAGGGTTGGAATGTCGGGGAGCTGTTTTTT. The whole variable domain, filled in from reference TRBV7-9 and TRBJ2-2, reads DTGVSQNPRHKITKRGQNVTFRCDPISEHNRLYWYRQTLGQGPEFLTYFQNEAQLEKSRLLSDRFSAERPKGSFSTLEIQRTEQGDSAMYLCASSLEGWNVGELFFGEGSRLTVL.

The J gene is TRBJ2-7, the V gene TRBV19, with 7 bases aligning to TRBD1. After removal of 6 bases from V and 2 bases from J, the junction contained 7 bases not matched to a gene. The CDR3 runs 14 residues. Per germline, CDR1 LNHDA and CDR2 SQIVND (reference sequence). The CDR3 region is CASRSGTDAYEQYF. The CDR3 DNA sequence: TGTGCCAGTAGGTCCGGGACAGATGCCTACGAGCAGTACTTC.

The J gene is TRBJ1-1, the V gene TRBV7-9; D possibly corresponds to TRBD1 (6 bases). CDR1 SEHNR and CDR2 FQNEAQ come from the germline V gene (reference sequence). Deletions cut 4 bases from V and 7 bases from J, with 13 bases between. This CDR3 has 13 amino acids. The chain's CDR3 is CASSSEQTGEAFF. CDR3 coding DNA: TGTGCCAGCAGCTCTGAACAGACAGGTGAAGCTTTCTTT.

This clonotype was observed at least ten times. The J gene is TRBJ2-7, the V gene TRBV27; D might be TRBD1 (6 bases). Looked up from germline, CDR1 is MNHEY and CDR2 is SMNVEV (reference sequence). The ends were cut back, 5 bases at V and 0 bases at J, with 11 bases in the middle. The CDR3 consists of 14 residues. CDR3 amino acids: CASSPRGYSYEQYF. CDR3 nucleotide sequence: TGTGCCAGCAGTCCTAGGGGGTACTCCTACGAGCAGTACTTC.

This clonotype was observed a single time. The J gene is TRBJ2-7, the V gene TRBV6-2 or TRBV6-3; 7 bases map to TRBD2. The CDR3 totals 15 residues. Unmatched junction bases numbered 11, after V lost 6 bases and J lost 3 bases. Germline CDR1 is MNHEY and CDR2 is SVGEGT. The CDR3 sequence is CASSAGDLTRYEQYF. The CDR3 coding sequence is TGTGCCAGCAGCGCGGGGGACCTCACTCGCTACGAGCAGTACTTC.

The rearrangement links TRBV20-1 to TRBJ2-3; weak D call: TRBD2 (6 bases). V lost 0 bases to trimming and J lost 5 bases, with 15 bases between them. CDR3 length equals 15 residues. Germline-derived CDR1 and CDR2 are DFQATT and SNEGSKA (reference sequence). The CDR3 sequence: CSARDGRGGGDTQYF. The CDR3 DNA follows: TGCAGTGCTAGAGATGGGCGGGGAGGAGGAGATACGCAGTATTTT.

This clonotype was detected many times. The rearrangement links TRBV12-3 or TRBV12-4 to TRBJ2-5; TRBD2 is a possible D gene (5 bases). The CDR3 totals 15 residues. V was clipped by 6 bases and J by 5 bases, with 19 bases between them. Here the CDR3 reads CASRGMEAPGETQYF. CDR3 bases: TGTGCCAGCAGGGGGATGGAGGCGCCGGGCGAGACCCAGTACTTC.

This clonotype was observed at least ten times. The J gene is TRBJ1-3, the V gene TRBV12-3 or TRBV12-4; D is ambiguous. CDR3 length: 14 amino acids. V dropped 6 bases and J dropped 2 bases, with 11 bases sitting between them. CDR3 loop: CASSGGSAGNTIYF. The DNA for the CDR3 is TGTGCCAGCAGCGGAGGGTCCGCTGGAAACACCATATATTTT.

At least ten counts were recorded for this clonotype. The rearrangement joins TRBV2 to TRBJ2-5; D might be TRBD2 (5 bases). The CDR3 is made up of 15 amino acids. Trimming stripped 5 bases from V and 4 bases from J, with 17 bases between. CDR1 and CDR2 from the germline V gene are SNHLY and FYNNEI. The CDR3 DNA reads TGTGCCAGCAGTTCGGAACTCCTCGAGGGAGAGACCCAGTACTTC. Translation: CASSSELLEGETQYF.

This clonotype came up many times. This chain joins TRBV2 and TRBJ1-2, with TRBD1 matching 9 bases. With 7 bases clipped from V and 9 bases from J, the junction kept 3 bases outside the gene matches. Per germline, CDR1 SNHLY and CDR2 FYNNEI. The CDR3 runs 11 residues. This chain's CDR3 is CASNGQGRYTF. Written as DNA, the CDR3 is TGTGCCAGCAACGGACAGGGGCGCTACACCTTC.

This clonotype was seen repeatedly, ten times or more. This chain links TRBV12-3 or TRBV12-4 with TRBJ2-5, with 9 bases matching TRBD1. CDR3 size: 14 residues. V shed 4 bases and J 5 bases; nucleotides not matched to a gene: 5. CDR3 sequence (DNA): TGTGCCAGCAGTTCCACAGGGGGCGCGGAGACCCAGTACTTC. It yields the protein CASSSTGGAETQYF.

The J gene is TRBJ2-2, the V gene TRBV19, with TRBD1 matching over 8 bases. With 3 bases clipped from V and 6 bases from J, the junction kept 0 bases outside the gene matches. Looked up from germline, CDR1 is LNHDA and CDR2 is SQIVND (reference sequence). The CDR3 has 13 residues. CDR3 residues: CASSMTGAGELFF. DNA of the CDR3: TGTGCCAGTAGTATGACAGGGGCCGGGGAGCTGTTTTTT.

Many counts were recorded for this clonotype. The gene calls are TRBV30 and TRBJ2-4, with a weak D call TRBD2 (6 bases). The CDR3 loop spans 12 amino acids. Germline CDR1 is GTSNPN and CDR2 is SVGIG (reference sequence). V was clipped by 2 bases and J by 10 bases, with 12 bases between them. The CDR3 coding sequence is TGTGCCTGGAGTCAACCCGGACTAATTCAGTACTTC. It codes for CAWSQPGLIQYF.

The chain links TRBV11-2 to TRBJ2-7; 10 bases fit TRBD1. The V gene end was trimmed by 5 bases and the J gene end by 7 bases; junction bases not matched to a gene: 2. CDR1 SGHAT and CDR2 FQNNGV come from the germline V gene. This CDR3 has 12 residues. Here the CDR3 DNA reads TGTGCCAGCAGCCGGGACAGGGGTGAGCAGTACTTC. Amino acids: CASSRDRGEQYF.

The V gene is TRBV19, the J gene TRBJ1-1; D might be TRBD1 (5 bases). Germline CDR1 reads LNHDA; CDR2 reads SQIVND (reference sequence). Trimming stripped 6 bases from V and 11 bases from J, with 25 bases between. The CDR3 is 15 amino acids. The CDR3 DNA is TGTGCCAGTAGCCAATTTATCCGGGGCCGCGGGATTGCTTTCTTT. This translates into CASSQFIRGRGIAFF.